Listed here is a single T cell receptor beta chain. The antigen is not known. Use of 60 Vbeta and 13 Jbeta primers characterized the PCR. Assay: immunoSEQ multiplex PCR; the TCRdb copy retains only in-frame clones and omits some. The sample consists of 130,000 to 150,000 clones, 60% to 80% of them appearing once. The sample is drawn from a study of cytomegalovirus exposure and HLA in healthy donors. Study-level information: Among the roughly 430 genotyped donors, 70% to 85% were placed in the Caucasian-associated ancestry cluster. Study outcomes and limitations: In an earlier analysis, in 587 donors, most V segments appeared productive either ~87% or ~30% of the time. Per a later analysis, about 15,000 TCR beta sequences showed association with HLA alleles at 0.05 false discovery rate.

The CDR3 has 16 amino acids. V dropped 5 bases and J dropped 4 bases, with 17 bases sitting between them. Germline V lookup: CDR1 KGHSH, CDR2 LQKENI. Although they were nominally healthy when sampled, donors likely had unrecorded immune exposures. The receptor was derived from a male donor in good health and CMV-seronegative. The chain uses TRBV18 and TRBJ1-4, with TRBD1 as a possible D gene (6 bases). The sample consisted of PBMCs. CDR3 coding DNA: TGTGCCAGCTCAACTATCTCAGGGGAGTTTAATGAAAAACTGTTTTTT. Translated, it gives CASSTISGEFNEKLFF.